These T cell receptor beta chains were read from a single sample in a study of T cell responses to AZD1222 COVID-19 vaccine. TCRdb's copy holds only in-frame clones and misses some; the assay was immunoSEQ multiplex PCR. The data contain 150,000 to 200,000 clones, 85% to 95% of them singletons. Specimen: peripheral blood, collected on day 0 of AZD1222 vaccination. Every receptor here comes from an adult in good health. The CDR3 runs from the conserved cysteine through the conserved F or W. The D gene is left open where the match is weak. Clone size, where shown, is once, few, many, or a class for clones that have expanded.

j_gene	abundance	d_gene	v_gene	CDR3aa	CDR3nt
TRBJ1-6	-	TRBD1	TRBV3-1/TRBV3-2	CASSLNRGGYNSPLHF	TGTGCCAGCAGCCTAAACAGGGGAGGGTATAATTCACCCCTCCACTTT
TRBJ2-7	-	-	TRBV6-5	CASSYSILGSYEQYF	TGTGCCAGCAGTTACTCAATCCTGGGATCCTACGAGCAGTACTTC
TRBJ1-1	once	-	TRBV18	CASSLDRKGSAFF	TGTGCCAGCTCGCTTGACAGGAAGGGTTCGGCTTTCTTT
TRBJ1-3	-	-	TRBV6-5	CASSPDTSSGNTIYF	TGTGCCAGCAGCCCGGACACGAGCTCTGGAAACACCATATATTTT
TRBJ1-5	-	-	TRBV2	CASSTRQSNQPQHF	TGTGCCAGCAGTACGAGACAGAGCAATCAGCCCCAGCATTTT
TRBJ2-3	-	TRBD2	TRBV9	CASSPIGQAGGNTDTQYF	TGTGCCAGCAGCCCCATCGGGCAAGCGGGGGGTAACACAGATACGCAGTATTTT
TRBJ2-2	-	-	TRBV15	CATAERNTGELFF	TGTGCCACTGCAGAACGAAACACCGGGGAGCTGTTTTTT
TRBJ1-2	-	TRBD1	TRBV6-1	CASSESGTAYGYTF	TGTGCCAGCAGTGAATCCGGGACAGCCTATGGCTACACCTTC
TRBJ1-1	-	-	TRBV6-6	CASTLRGGNTEAFF	TGTGCCAGCACCCTACGGGGGGGGAACACTGAAGCTTTCTTT
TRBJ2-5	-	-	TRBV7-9	CASSGQRNQETQYF	TGTGCCAGCAGCGGGCAGCGCAACCAAGAGACCCAGTACTTC
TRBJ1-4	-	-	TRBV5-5	CASSSGGTTNEKLFF	TGTGCCAGCAGTTCGGGGGGGACAACTAATGAAAAACTGTTTTTT
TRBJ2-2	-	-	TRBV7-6	CASSPDSRMNTGELFF	TGTGCCAGCAGCCCGGACTCGCGAATGAACACCGGGGAGCTGTTTTTT
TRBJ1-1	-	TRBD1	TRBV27	CASRSRTGANTEVFF	TGTGCCAGCAGGTCGAGAACAGGGGCCAACACTGAAGTTTTCTTT
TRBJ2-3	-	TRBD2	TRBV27	CASSIQRGDTDTQYF	TGTGCCAGCAGCATACAGCGGGGGGATACCGATACGCAGTATTTT
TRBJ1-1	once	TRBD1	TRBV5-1	CASSLGQGRTEAFF	TGCGCCAGCAGCCTAGGACAGGGGAGGACTGAAGCTTTCTTT
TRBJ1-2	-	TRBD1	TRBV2	CASSVGQAYGYTF	TGTGCCAGCAGTGTCGGACAGGCCTATGGCTACACCTTC
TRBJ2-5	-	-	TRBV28	CASNGYQETQYF	TGTGCCAGCAATGGGTACCAAGAGACCCAGTACTTC
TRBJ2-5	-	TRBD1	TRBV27	CASSPRAGTGAETQYF	TGTGCCAGCAGCCCTCGGGCCGGGACAGGGGCTGAGACCCAGTACTTC
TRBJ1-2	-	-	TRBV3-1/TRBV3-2	CASSQGSFGYTF	TGTGCCAGCAGCCAAGGATCCTTTGGCTACACCTTC
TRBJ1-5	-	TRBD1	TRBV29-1	CSVKQGGSGNQPQHF	TGCAGCGTTAAACAGGGGGGTTCGGGCAATCAGCCCCAGCATTTT
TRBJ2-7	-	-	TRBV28	CASSLRGGGTYEQYF	TGTGCCAGCAGTCTAAGGGGGGGAGGGACCTACGAGCAGTACTTC
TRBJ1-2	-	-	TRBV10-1	CASSEGRTYGYTF	TGCGCCAGCAGTGAGGGACGGACCTATGGCTACACCTTC
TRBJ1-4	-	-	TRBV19	CASSIPGGEKLFF	TGTGCCAGTAGTATACCGGGGGGAGAAAAACTGTTTTTT
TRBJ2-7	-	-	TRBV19	CASSTRVGEQYF	TGTGCCAGTAGTACTAGGGTTGGCGAGCAGTACTTC
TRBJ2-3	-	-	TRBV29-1	CSVLSGRTDTQYF	TGCAGCGTACTGAGCGGGCGCACAGATACGCAGTATTTT
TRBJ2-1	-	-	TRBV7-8	CASSSSGTAGNEQFF	TGTGCCAGCAGCTCTTCCGGGACAGCGGGGAATGAGCAGTTCTTC
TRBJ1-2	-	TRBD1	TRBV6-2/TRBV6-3	CASSYGADRANTF	TGTGCCAGCAGTTACGGCGCCGACAGGGCCAACACCTTC
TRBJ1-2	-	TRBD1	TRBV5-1	CASSLSTGVLPYGYTF	TGCGCCAGCAGCTTATCGACAGGGGTCCTACCTTATGGCTACACCTTC
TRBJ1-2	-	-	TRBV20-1	CSVGRDYGYTF	TGCAGTGTAGGTCGCGACTATGGCTACACCTTC
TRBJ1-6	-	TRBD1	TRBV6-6	CASTGGDSYNSPLHF	TGTGCCAGCACAGGGGGCGATTCCTATAATTCACCCCTCCACTTT
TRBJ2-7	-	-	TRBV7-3	CASSSQTGSYEQYF	TGTGCCAGCAGCTCTCAGACGGGGAGCTACGAGCAGTACTTC